Below, 9 T cell receptor beta chains from the same sample are listed, as sequenced in a study of shared clonotypes between healthy human individuals. Some clones are missing from TCRdb's copy, which holds only in-frame ones; the method was immunoSEQ multiplex PCR. This table has over 700,000 clones, 55% to 80% appearing once. Material: memory CD4+ T cells sorted from blood. Sample subset: CD45RA-negative fraction. These receptors all come from a woman younger than 45 in good health.

The chain couples TRBV29-1 to TRBJ1-4; D call uncertain. The germline V and J ends were trimmed by 4 bases and 4 bases, with 7 bases remaining between them. The CDR3 is made up of 12 amino acids. Per the germline V gene, CDR1 is SQVTM and CDR2 is ANQGSEA. The CDR3 is CSVVGVNEKLFF. In nucleotides, the CDR3 is TGCAGCGTTGTTGGGGTTAATGAAAAACTGTTTTTT.

The chain couples TRBV28 to TRBJ2-7, with 11 bases that match TRBD2. CDR1 and CDR2 from the germline V gene are MDHEN and SYDVKM. The V and J ends lost 6 bases and 0 bases, in that order; junction bases with no gene match: 4. The CDR3 is 15 residues long. The CDR3 reads CASRRLAGLSYEQYF. CDR3 nucleotides: TGTGCCAGCAGACGACTAGCGGGGCTCTCCTACGAGCAGTACTTC.

In DNA form, the CDR3 reads TGTGCCAGCAGCTTAGAAGGGGCGGGGGTGCCTGGTCAGCCCCAGCATTTT. Protein product: CASSLEGAGVPGQPQHF. This sequence joins TRBV7-6 and TRBJ1-5, with D possibly matching TRBD1 (5 bases). Germline V lookup: CDR1 SGHVS, CDR2 FNYEAQ. The ends were cut back, 1 base at V and 6 bases at J, with 19 bases in the middle. The CDR3 has 17 amino acids.

The chain joins TRBV6-1 to TRBJ2-2, with D unresolved. V lost 8 bases to trimming and J lost 6 bases, with 13 bases between them. CDR1 and CDR2 from the germline V gene are MNHNS and SASEGT. This CDR3 is built from 13 residues. In nucleotides, the CDR3 is TGTGCCAGCGTCCAATTTGACGCCGGGGAGCTGTTTTTT. It specifies CASVQFDAGELFF.

V and J are TRBV27 and TRBJ2-3; 12 bases are a match to TRBD2. V shed 2 bases, J shed 11 bases, and the junction held 17 bases outside the gene matches. Germline-derived CDR1 and CDR2 are MNHEY and SMNVEV (reference sequence). CDR3 length: 18 amino acids. CDR3 in DNA: TGTGCCAGCAGTTTAACGAGTGGCTGGACTAGCGGGGTGAAGGGGCAGTATTTT. Protein: CASSLTSGWTSGVKGQYF.

The chain employs TRBV28 and TRBJ1-3; 10 bases align to TRBD1. Germline V gives CDR1 MDHEN, CDR2 SYDVKM. The CDR3 has 18 amino acids. After removal of 6 bases from V and 1 base from J, the junction contained 12 bases not matched to a gene. The CDR3 DNA follows: TGTGCCAGCAGGGGGACTTTAGGGACAGGGGCGTCTGGAAACACCATATATTTT. This sequence encodes CASRGTLGTGASGNTIYF.

The chain employs TRBV19 and TRBJ2-7, with TRBD2 as a possible D gene (6 bases). This CDR3 is 18 amino acids long. With 3 bases removed from V and 4 bases from J, the gap between germline ends came to 25 bases. Germline assignment: CDR1 LNHDA and CDR2 SQIVND (reference sequence). In DNA form, the CDR3 reads TGTGCCAGTAGTATTATTGGGAATGGACGGGGGACCTTTTACGAGCAGTACTTC. This codes for CASSIIGNGRGTFYEQYF.

The chain is built from TRBV9 and TRBJ2-2, with 7 bases that match TRBD1. The CDR3 has 14 residues. Germline assignment: CDR1 SGDLS and CDR2 YYNGEE. V lost 3 bases to trimming and J lost 5 bases; unmatched junction nucleotides: 4. The CDR3 nucleotides read TGTGCCAGCAGCGGTATGACAGGGACCGGGGAGCTGTTTTTT. Amino acids: CASSGMTGTGELFF.

This clone was counted once. The chain combines TRBV5-4 with TRBJ2-2; D ambiguous. This CDR3 contains 13 residues. Trimming cost V 2 bases and J 5 bases, with 7 bases left between them. Germline CDR1 and CDR2: SGHNT and YYREEE (reference sequence). CDR3 residues: CASSFWVTGELFF. Written as DNA, the CDR3 is TGTGCCAGCAGCTTTTGGGTTACCGGGGAGCTGTTTTTT.